This T cell receptor beta chain stems from a study of shared clonotypes between healthy human individuals (TCRdb year 2020). Looking at the study overall: A couple of women and a few men aged 18 to 49 years were included in the cohort. To estimate repertoire size and how much clonotype sharing occurs between individuals, the study deeply sequenced the blood TCR repertoires of roughly 5 healthy adults. To increase sequencing depth and limit assay-specific biases, TCR repertoire library preparation and sequencing were carried out by different laboratories using diverse techniques. Each donor's leukapheresis produced roughly between roughly 0.85 and 9.5 billion PBMCs.

The germline V gene supplies CDR1 LGHNT and CDR2 FRNRAP. Counted from cysteine to phenylalanine, this CDR3 has 14 amino acids. Of the read, only the CDR3 DNA is kept; its 42 bases are in frame from base 1. The trim is 2 bases for V and 3 bases for J, with a gap of 10 bases between the germline ends. Points on this clone: The antigen it binds to is not known. Within one base of it there is no much larger clone, and no base qualities were kept.

Overall results and qualifications from the work: The genetic and exposure-history diversity represented was limited by the small number of donors. Sampling was restricted to blood, and TCR repertoires in tissue are likely to differ from TCR repertoires in blood. Based on pairwise subsampling, the degree of clonotype sharing among donors was expected to be affected by sequencing depth.

The donors were healthy, HIV-negative adults with no recently reported acute infections or vaccinations. All donors were Caucasian adults living in Nashville, Tennessee, USA. For unsorted samples, about 90 million PBMCs were counted, and genomic DNA was extracted using the QIAamp DNA Blood Mini kit. Blood was collected by leukapheresis, and PBMCs were isolated by Ficoll-Histopaque density gradient centrifugation and then cryopreserved in liquid nitrogen vapor phase. Using the deep immunoSEQ assay, multiplex PCR amplified TCR CDR3 regions from genomic DNA. Genomic DNA extracted from each cell subset was distributed evenly over all wells of several immunoSEQ 96-well plates, and each plate served as one replicate. For unsorted PBMC, approximately 300 ng of genomic DNA, equivalent to around 30,000 T cell genomes, went into each replicate PCR. Ten immunoSEQ deep assay plates were used to sequence unsorted PBMC genomic DNA. The purified libraries were quantified using a Qubit 3.0 fluorometer, sized with a Bioanalyzer 2100, and then quantified again using the KAPA Library Quantification kit. Each immunoSEQ 96-well plate was sequenced on its own single-read 150-cycle Illumina NextSeq 550 flow cell. The published analysis was carried out like this. Because only junctional sequences without quality scores were contained in the immunoSEQ output, filtering matching that applied to full-length reads could not be performed. To assign V/J genes and CDR3, sequences were annotated against IMGT germline references using PyIR, a Python wrapper for IgBLAST v1.9. Reads were filtered out if the reads had weak V/J assignments (E-value above 1e-6), no CDR3, stop codons, out-of-frame junctions, or ambiguous translated residues. V3J clonotypes were defined as sequences sharing an identical inferred V gene, J gene, and CDR3 amino acid sequence. Percentage overlap between repertoires was computed as shared unique clonotypes divided by the size of the smaller repertoire. Richness of each repertoire was evaluated using RTK rarefaction, the Chao1 estimator, and Recon v2.1 estimates of unobserved clonotypes. This is the immuneACCESS table as TCRdb keeps it, with only in-frame sequences that have V and J called. A part of the clones is gone; compared with another copy, unresolved V genes explain less than half, and the rest is unexplained. For V, J and clone size, that table is used; D and trimming come from the DNA. Present in this sample are 450,000 to 500,000 clones, over 75% of which were seen just once. The ten largest account for roughly 13% of the sample.

The chain joins TRBV12-5 to TRBJ1-1; no confident D gene assignment can be made. The sample was PBMCs. The clonotype was recovered from a woman in her 40s in good health. Some clones in this sample may be carry-over from other donors' samples. The DNA reads TGTGCTAGTGGTTTGTGGCAGGAGTACACTGAAGCTTTCTTT. This sequence encodes CASGLWQEYTEAFF.